The 10 T cell receptor beta chains below were found in one sample sequenced in a study of cytomegalovirus exposure and HLA in healthy donors. Measured with immunoSEQ multiplex PCR; TCRdb has only the in-frame clones, and not every one. The table has about 79,000 clones, 80% to 95% seen once. Sequenced: PBMCs. These TCRs come from a woman in her 30s in good health and CMV-seronegative.

This chain joins TRBV5-5 and TRBJ1-1; D ambiguous. Per the germline V gene, CDR1 is SGHKS and CDR2 is YYEKEE (reference sequence). The CDR3 has 14 amino acids. V lost 2 bases and J lost 5, with 13 bases in between. CDR3 sequence reads: CASSLRVFDTEAFF. CDR3 bases: TGTGCCAGCAGCTTACGGGTGTTTGATACTGAAGCTTTCTTT.

This chain links TRBV23-1 with TRBJ1-4; tentative D call: TRBD1 (5 bases). TRBV23-1 is classed as an ORF, of uncertain function. The V gene lost 6 bases and the J gene lost 1 base, with 9 bases spanning the gap. The length of the CDR3 is 14 residues. The CDR3 here is CASRTGGTNEKLFF. Here the CDR3 DNA reads TGCGCCAGCAGAACAGGCGGAACTAATGAAAAACTGTTTTTT.

The V call is TRBV4-1, the J call TRBJ1-2; 8 positions match TRBD1. The V segment lost 4 bases and the J segment 4 bases; nucleotides outside the gene matches: 8. CDR3 length: 15 amino acids. Germline CDR1 and CDR2: MGHRA and YSYEKL. CDR3 in amino acids: CASSPDRVAPYGYTF. As DNA, the CDR3 is TGCGCCAGCAGCCCGGACAGGGTTGCTCCCTATGGCTACACCTTC.

V gene TRBV7-2 combines with J gene TRBJ2-5; D not resolved. Trimming took off 5 bases at V and 5 bases at J, with 9 bases between the two ends. The CDR3 sequence is 12 residues long. Germline V gene sequence: CDR1 SGHTA, CDR2 FQGNSA. The CDR3 sequence: CASSVSRETQYF. DNA for the CDR3: TGTGCCAGCAGCGTTAGTCGCGAGACCCAGTACTTC.

This clone is a singleton in its sample. The chain has TRBV5-1 and TRBJ2-1; TRBD2 matches 13 bases. From germline, CDR1 is SGHRS and CDR2 YFSETQ. Trimming took 4 bases from V and 6 from J; bases not matched to a gene: 7. The CDR3 spans 16 residues. The CDR3 sequence is CASSPLAGGTANEQFF. In DNA, the CDR3 is TGCGCCAGCAGCCCACTAGCGGGAGGGACTGCCAATGAGCAGTTCTTC. Full variable domain (missing parts from reference TRBV5-1 and TRBJ2-1): KAGVTQTPRYLIKTRGQQVTLSCSPISGHRSVSWYQQTPGQGLQFLFEYFSETQRNKGNFPGRFSGRQFSNSRSEMNVSTLELGDSALYLCASSPLAGGTANEQFFGPGTRLTVL.

This chain links TRBV29-1 with TRBJ1-3; tentatively, D is TRBD1 (5 bases). Trimming took 4 bases from V and 4 from J, leaving 14 bases between them. The CDR3 covers 14 residues. CDR1 is SQVTM, CDR2 ANQGSEA, per germline. The CDR3 protein is CSVGPRQGGNTIYF. CDR3 bases: TGCAGCGTTGGGCCCCGGCAGGGAGGAAACACCATATATTTT.

The chain has TRBV6-5 and TRBJ2-1; D is uncertain. The CDR3 consists of 14 residues. Trimming cost V 4 bases and J 8 bases, with 15 bases left between them. Germline lookup yields CDR1 MNHEY and CDR2 SVGAGI. As DNA, the CDR3 is TGTGCCAGCAGTTTCCCTATAGGAGACGATGAGCAGTTCTTC. Translated, it gives CASSFPIGDDEQFF.

Concerning this clone: The same CDR3 arises from other DNA sequences in this sample as well. This chain joins TRBV30 and TRBJ1-2, with D perhaps matching TRBD1 (6 bases). In germline, CDR1 is GTSNPN, CDR2 SVGIG (reference sequence). The CDR3 covers 14 residues. The V end was cut by 3 bases, the J end by 4 bases, with 15 bases between. DNA for the CDR3: TGTGCCTGGAGGGGGGCGGGGGGTGGCTATGGCTACACCTTC. Protein sequence: CAWRGAGGGYGYTF.

This clone came up once. This chain links TRBV29-1 with TRBJ1-1; possible D gene TRBD1, 5 bases. There are 11 residues in the CDR3. Germline V gives CDR1 SQVTM, CDR2 ANQGSEA. V was trimmed by 6 bases and J by 4 bases, leaving 9 bases between them. The CDR3 region is CSVAGPTEAFF. The CDR3 DNA reads as TGCAGCGTCGCGGGACCCACTGAAGCTTTCTTT.

The chain combines TRBV19 with TRBJ2-3, with 7 bases lining up with TRBD2. The J segment lost 3 bases and the V segment lost 4 bases, leaving 7 bases of the junction unmatched. This CDR3 contains 15 residues. The germline CDR1 and CDR2 sequences are LNHDA and SQIVND (reference sequence). CDR3 region: CASSRGLGGTDTQYF. The CDR3 coding sequence is TGTGCCAGTAGTAGAGGACTAGGTGGGACAGATACGCAGTATTTT. Full variable domain (rest looked up from reference TRBV19 and TRBJ2-3): DGGITQSPKYLFRKEGQNVTLSCEQNLNHDAMYWYRQDPGQGLRLIYYSQIVNDFQKGDIAEGYSVSREKKESFPLTVTSAQKNPTAFYLCASSRGLGGTDTQYFGPGTRLTVL.